These 14 T cell receptor beta chains originate from one sample sequenced in a study of blood T cell repertoires in COVID-19. Method: immunoSEQ multiplex PCR; TCRdb's copy keeps in-frame clones and lacks some. The sample shows 190,000 or so clones, more than 65% of them seen only once. The sample was PBMCs or T cells enriched from blood (not recorded which). Receptor source: a man aged 35 to 55 who had recovered from COVID-19.

This rearrangement joins TRBV5-5 to TRBJ2-2; TRBD1 agrees at 8 bases. The V segment lost 0 bases and the J segment 1 base; nucleotides outside the gene matches: 2. Per the germline V gene, CDR1 is SGHKS and CDR2 is YYEKEE (reference sequence). CDR3 size: 16 residues. CDR3 nucleotide sequence: TGTGCCAGCAGCTTGGGGACAGGGCGGAACACCGGGGAGCTGTTTTTT. Its protein is CASSLGTGRNTGELFF.

This clone was observed a few times. This sequence joins TRBV5-5 and TRBJ1-6, with TRBD1 matching over 9 bases. Losses at the gene ends were 3 bases for V and 7 bases for J; bases not matched to a gene: 5. Germline CDR1 is SGHKS and CDR2 is YYEKEE (reference sequence). The CDR3 has 15 amino acids. The CDR3 nucleotides are TGTGCCAGCAGCTCAACAGGGGGCGGCAATTCACCCCTCCACTTT. Protein: CASSSTGGGNSPLHF. Complete variable domain (other parts from reference TRBV5-5 and TRBJ1-6): DAGVTQSPTHLIKTRGQQVTLRCSPISGHKSVSWYQQVLGQGPQFIFQYYEKEERGRGNFPDRFSARQFPNYSSELNVNALLLGDSALYLCASSSTGGGNSPLHFGNGTRLTVT.

The chain recombines TRBV4-1 with TRBJ1-6; 7 nucleotides align to TRBD1. The junction had 12 bases not matched to a gene; V was cut back by 1 base and J by 15 bases. The CDR3 has 15 residues. Germline loops: CDR1 MGHRA, CDR2 YSYEKL. CDR3 sequence: CASSQGTGNSGGLHF. Here the CDR3 DNA reads TGCGCCAGCAGCCAAGGGACAGGAAACTCAGGGGGCCTCCACTTT.

The chain couples TRBV29-1 to TRBJ2-3; a weak D match, TRBD2 (6 bases). The ends were cut back, 0 bases at V and 2 bases at J, with 18 bases in the middle. CDR1 is SQVTM, CDR2 ANQGSEA, per germline. The CDR3 consists of 17 residues. Written as DNA, the CDR3 is TGCAGCGTTGAAGAGGAGAGATGGCGGGGATCCACAGATACGCAGTATTTT. It specifies CSVEEERWRGSTDTQYF.

The chain links TRBV7-2 to TRBJ2-5; 10 positions agree with TRBD1. The CDR3 is made up of 14 amino acids. The V gene end was trimmed by 5 bases and the J gene end by 1 base; junction bases not matched to a gene: 1. Germline CDR1 and CDR2: SGHTA and FQGNSA. This CDR3 is CASSRDRGQETQYF. In nucleotides, the CDR3 is TGTGCCAGCAGCAGGGACAGGGGCCAAGAGACCCAGTACTTC.

The chain employs TRBV4-1 and TRBJ1-2; 7 bases match TRBD1. This CDR3 is built from 16 residues. Trimming cost V 0 bases and J 0 bases; bases outside gene matches: 4. Germline CDR1 and CDR2: MGHRA and YSYEKL. The CDR3 sequence is CASSQDGQGANYGYTF. The CDR3 nucleotides read TGCGCCAGCAGCCAAGACGGCCAGGGGGCTAACTATGGCTACACCTTC.

The sample holds a few counts of this clone. V is TRBV7-6 and J is TRBJ2-6; 9 nucleotides align to TRBD2. Trimming cost V 4 bases and J 0 bases; bases outside gene matches: 7. The germline CDR1 and CDR2 sequences are SGHVS and FNYEAQ. This CDR3 region has 18 residues. CDR3 DNA: TGTGCCAGCAGCTATAGCGGGGGTCCTCCCTCTGGGGCCAACGTCCTGACTTTC. It translates to CASSYSGGPPSGANVLTF.

The sample holds a few counts of this clone. The chain links TRBV5-8 to TRBJ2-1, with D perhaps TRBD1 (5 bases). The V and J ends lost 0 bases and 6 bases respectively, with 10 bases between them. CDR3 length equals 14 residues. CDR1 is SGHTS and CDR2 is YDEGEE in the germline V gene. CDR3 sequence: CASSLEGLVNEQFF. The CDR3, as DNA: TGTGCCAGCAGCTTGGAGGGGCTAGTCAATGAGCAGTTCTTC.

This clone was counted once. V is TRBV10-2 and J is TRBJ1-5; 9 bases fit TRBD1. The CDR3 loop spans 14 amino acids. Unmatched junction bases numbered 1, after V lost 2 bases and J lost 5 bases. Germline V gene lookup returns CDR1 WSHSY and CDR2 SAAADI. The chain's CDR3 is CASSEGQGYQPQHF. CDR3 nucleotides: TGCGCCAGCAGTGAGGGACAGGGGTATCAGCCCCAGCATTTT.

This rearrangement joins TRBV5-4 to TRBJ1-2; D is ambiguous. This CDR3 is built from 15 residues. V gave up 2 bases and J gave up 8 bases, with 19 bases separating them. Germline-derived CDR1 and CDR2 are SGHNT and YYREEE (reference sequence). For the CDR3, the DNA is TGTGCCAGCAGCTTACCGGGAGGGCCTGCTGCGGGCTACACCTTC. Translating gives CASSLPGGPAAGYTF.

The chain has TRBV7-9 and TRBJ2-3; 11 positions agree with TRBD2. J was trimmed by 5 bases and V by 2 bases; bases with no gene match: 9. The CDR3 sequence is 17 residues long. The germline CDR1 and CDR2 sequences are SEHNR and FQNEAQ (reference sequence). This CDR3 reads CASSLPTSGAFRDTQYF. The CDR3 nucleotides read TGTGCCAGCAGCTTACCGACTAGCGGGGCTTTCAGAGATACGCAGTATTTT.

CDR3 sequence reads: CASSESVQGESYEQYF. The CDR3 nucleotides read TGTGCCAGCAGTGAATCAGTACAGGGGGAGTCCTACGAGCAGTACTTC. The chain links TRBV2 to TRBJ2-7, with 8 bases lining up with TRBD1. Germline V CDR1 and CDR2: SNHLY, FYNNEI. This CDR3 comprises 16 residues. Trimming removed 2 bases from V and 1 base from J; junction bases left unmatched: 7.

The chain joins TRBV3-1 (or the pseudogene TRBV3-2) to TRBJ2-1; D not resolved. This CDR3 has 13 residues. Germline CDR1 is LGHDT and CDR2 is YNNKEL (reference sequence). Trimming left V 3 bases short and J 6 bases short, with 9 bases between. The CDR3 region is CASSQRYRNEQFF. CDR3 nucleotide sequence: TGTGCCAGCAGCCAGAGATACCGCAATGAGCAGTTCTTC.

The chain couples TRBV5-1 to TRBJ2-5; 9 nucleotides align to TRBD2. With 4 bases clipped from V and 5 bases from J, the junction kept 12 bases outside the gene matches. This CDR3 has 16 residues. Germline CDR1 reads SGHRS; CDR2 reads YFSETQ. CDR3 region: CASSRSGGFRVETQYF. As DNA, the CDR3 is TGCGCCAGCAGCAGGAGCGGGGGGTTTCGTGTGGAGACCCAGTACTTC.